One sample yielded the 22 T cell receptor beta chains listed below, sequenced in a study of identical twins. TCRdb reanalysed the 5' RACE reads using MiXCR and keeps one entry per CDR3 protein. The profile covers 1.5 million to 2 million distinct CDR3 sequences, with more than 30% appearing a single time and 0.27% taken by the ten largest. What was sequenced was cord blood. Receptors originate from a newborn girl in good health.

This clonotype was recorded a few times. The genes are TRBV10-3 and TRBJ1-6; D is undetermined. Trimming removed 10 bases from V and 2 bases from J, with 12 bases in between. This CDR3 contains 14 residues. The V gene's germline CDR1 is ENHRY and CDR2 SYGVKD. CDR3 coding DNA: TGTGCCACGCGAGGAATTGCCTATAATTCACCCCTCCACTTT. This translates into CATRGIAYNSPLHF.

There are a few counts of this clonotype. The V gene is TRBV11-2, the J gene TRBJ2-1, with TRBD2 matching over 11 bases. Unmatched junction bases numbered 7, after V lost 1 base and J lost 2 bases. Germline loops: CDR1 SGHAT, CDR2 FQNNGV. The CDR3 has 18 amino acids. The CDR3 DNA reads TGTGCCAGCAGCTTAGGGCTAGCGGGGGGCCGGACCTACAATGAGCAGTTCTTC. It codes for CASSLGLAGGRTYNEQFF.

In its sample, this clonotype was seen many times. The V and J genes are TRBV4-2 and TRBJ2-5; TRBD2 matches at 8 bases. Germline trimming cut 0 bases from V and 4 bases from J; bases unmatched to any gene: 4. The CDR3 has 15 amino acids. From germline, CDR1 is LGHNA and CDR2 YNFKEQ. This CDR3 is CASSQDGLAGETQYF. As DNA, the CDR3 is TGTGCCAGCAGCCAAGACGGACTAGCCGGAGAGACCCAGTACTTC.

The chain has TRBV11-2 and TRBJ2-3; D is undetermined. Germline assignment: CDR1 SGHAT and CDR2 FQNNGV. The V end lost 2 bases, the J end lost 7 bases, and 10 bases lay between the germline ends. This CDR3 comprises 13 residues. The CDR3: CASSLSRYHTQYF. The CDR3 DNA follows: TGTGCCAGCAGCTTATCAAGGTACCATACGCAGTATTTT.

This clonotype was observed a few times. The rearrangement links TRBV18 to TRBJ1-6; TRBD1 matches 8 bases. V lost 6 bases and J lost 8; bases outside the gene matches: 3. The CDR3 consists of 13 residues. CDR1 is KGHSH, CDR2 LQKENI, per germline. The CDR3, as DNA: TGTGCCAGCTCGTCGACAGGGGATTCACCCCTCCACTTT. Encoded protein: CASSSTGDSPLHF.

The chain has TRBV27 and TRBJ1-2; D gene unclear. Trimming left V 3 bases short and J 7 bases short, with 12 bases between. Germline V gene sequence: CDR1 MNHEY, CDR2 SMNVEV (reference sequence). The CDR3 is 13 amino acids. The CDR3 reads CASSFGEASGYTF. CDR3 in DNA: TGTGCCAGCAGTTTTGGGGAGGCGAGTGGCTACACCTTC.

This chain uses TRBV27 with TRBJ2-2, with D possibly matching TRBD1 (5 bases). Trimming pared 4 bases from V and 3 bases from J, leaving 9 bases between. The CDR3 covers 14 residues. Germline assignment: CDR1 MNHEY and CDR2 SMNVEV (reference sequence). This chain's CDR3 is CASSYSGYTGELFF. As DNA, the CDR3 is TGTGCCAGCAGTTATTCAGGGTACACCGGGGAGCTGTTTTTT.

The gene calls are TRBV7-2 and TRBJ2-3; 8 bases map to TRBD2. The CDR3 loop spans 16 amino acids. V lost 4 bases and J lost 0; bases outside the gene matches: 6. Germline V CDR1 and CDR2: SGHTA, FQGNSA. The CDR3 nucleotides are TGTGCCAGCAGCTCCGATAGCGGGGCAAGCACAGATACGCAGTATTTT. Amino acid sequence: CASSSDSGASTDTQYF.

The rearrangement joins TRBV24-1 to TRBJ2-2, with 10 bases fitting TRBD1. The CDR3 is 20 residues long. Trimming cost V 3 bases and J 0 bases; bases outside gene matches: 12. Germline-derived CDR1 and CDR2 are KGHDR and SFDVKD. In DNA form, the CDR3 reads TGTGCCACCAGTGATCGGCGTCCGGACAGGGGGGTGGCGAACACCGGGGAGCTGTTTTTT. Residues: CATSDRRPDRGVANTGELFF.

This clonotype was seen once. CDR3 region: CAISEGGRGRYGYTF. Written as DNA, the CDR3 is TGTGCCATCAGTGAAGGAGGCAGGGGGAGATATGGCTACACCTTC. This chain links TRBV10-3 with TRBJ1-2, with 7 bases that match TRBD1. Unmatched junction bases numbered 9, after V lost 3 bases and J lost 5 bases. This CDR3 comprises 15 residues. Germline V lookup: CDR1 ENHRY, CDR2 SYGVKD.

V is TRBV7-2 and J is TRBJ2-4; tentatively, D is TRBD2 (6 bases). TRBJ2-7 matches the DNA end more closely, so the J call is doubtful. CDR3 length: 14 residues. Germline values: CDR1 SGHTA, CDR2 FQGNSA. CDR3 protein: CASSFYRLAYEQYF. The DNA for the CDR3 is TGTGCCAGCAGCTTTTACCGACTAGCCTACGAGCAGTACTTC.

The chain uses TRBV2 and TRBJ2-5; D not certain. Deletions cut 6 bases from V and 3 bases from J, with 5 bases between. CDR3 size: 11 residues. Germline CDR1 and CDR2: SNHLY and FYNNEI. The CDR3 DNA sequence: TGTGCCAGCAGCATGAAAGAGACCCAGTACTTC. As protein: CASSMKETQYF.

The CDR3 region is CSARDPTRGTSYEQYF. In DNA form, the CDR3 reads TGCAGTGCTAGAGACCCCACCAGGGGGACGTCCTACGAGCAGTACTTC. The genes are TRBV20-1 and TRBJ2-7, with 7 positions matching TRBD1. The CDR3 is 16 amino acids. The germline gives CDR1 DFQATT, CDR2 SNEGSKA (reference sequence). V trimming: 0 bases; J trimming: 1 base; junction bases outside the gene matches: 9.

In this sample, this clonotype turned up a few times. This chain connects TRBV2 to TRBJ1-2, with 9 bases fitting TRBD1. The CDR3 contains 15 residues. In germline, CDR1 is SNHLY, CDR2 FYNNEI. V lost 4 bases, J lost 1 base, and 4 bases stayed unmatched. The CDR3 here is CASSGRQGDNYGYTF. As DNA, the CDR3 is TGTGCCAGCAGTGGTAGACAGGGGGATAACTATGGCTACACCTTC.

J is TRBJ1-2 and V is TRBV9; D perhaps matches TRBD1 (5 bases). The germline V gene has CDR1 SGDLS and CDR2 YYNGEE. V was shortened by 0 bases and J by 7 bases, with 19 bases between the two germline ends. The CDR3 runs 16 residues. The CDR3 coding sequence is TGTGCCAGCAGCGTAGGACCTTTCCGGGGCGGTCGTGGCTACACCTTC. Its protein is CASSVGPFRGGRGYTF.

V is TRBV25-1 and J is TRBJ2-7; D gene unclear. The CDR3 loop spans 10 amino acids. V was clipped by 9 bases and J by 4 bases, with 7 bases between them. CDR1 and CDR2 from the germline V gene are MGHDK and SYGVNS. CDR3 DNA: TGTGCCAGAGGGCCTTACGAGCAGTACTTC. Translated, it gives CARGPYEQYF.

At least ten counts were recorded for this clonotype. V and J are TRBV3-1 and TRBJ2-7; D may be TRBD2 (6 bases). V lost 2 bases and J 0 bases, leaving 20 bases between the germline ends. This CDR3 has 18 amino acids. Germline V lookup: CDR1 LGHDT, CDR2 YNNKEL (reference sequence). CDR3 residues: CASSQLLKGGKSSYEQYF. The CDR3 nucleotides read TGTGCCAGCAGCCAACTCCTTAAAGGCGGGAAGAGCTCCTACGAGCAGTACTTC.

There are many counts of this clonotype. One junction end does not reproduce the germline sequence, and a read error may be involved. DNA for the CDR3: TGTGCCAGCAGCCAGGGGGCTAGCACAGATACGCAGTATTTT. It translates to CASSQGASTDTQYF. V gene TRBV4-1 combines with J gene TRBJ2-3; 8 bases are shared with TRBD1. CDR1 and CDR2 from the germline V gene are MGHRA and YSYEKL. This CDR3 has 14 amino acids.

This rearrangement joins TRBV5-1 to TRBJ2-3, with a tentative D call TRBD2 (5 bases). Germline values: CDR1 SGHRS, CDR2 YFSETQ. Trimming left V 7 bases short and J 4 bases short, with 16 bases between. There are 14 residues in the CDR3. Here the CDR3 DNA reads TGCGCCAGCTTAAAGGGAGTGAACGCAGATACGCAGTATTTT. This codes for CASLKGVNADTQYF.

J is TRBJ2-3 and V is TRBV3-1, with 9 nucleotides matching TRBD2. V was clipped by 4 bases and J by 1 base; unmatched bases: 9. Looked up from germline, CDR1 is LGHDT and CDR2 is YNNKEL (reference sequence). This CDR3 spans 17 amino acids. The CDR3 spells CASSLKRGVRGTDTQYF. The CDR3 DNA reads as TGTGCCAGCAGCCTTAAGCGGGGGGTTAGAGGCACAGATACGCAGTATTTT.

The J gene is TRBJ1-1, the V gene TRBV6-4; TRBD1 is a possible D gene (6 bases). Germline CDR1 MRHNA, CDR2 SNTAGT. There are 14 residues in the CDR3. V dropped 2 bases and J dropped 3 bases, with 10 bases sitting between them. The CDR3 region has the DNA TGTGCCAGCAGTGACAGGGGGAGGGACACTGAAGCTTTCTTT. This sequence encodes CASSDRGRDTEAFF.

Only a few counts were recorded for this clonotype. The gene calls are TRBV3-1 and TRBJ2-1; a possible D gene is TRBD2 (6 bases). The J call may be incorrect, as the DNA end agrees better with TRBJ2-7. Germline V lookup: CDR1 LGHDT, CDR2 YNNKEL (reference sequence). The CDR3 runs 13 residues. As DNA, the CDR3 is TGTGCCAGCAGCCGACGGGGGAACAATGAGCAGTACTTC. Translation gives CASSRRGNNEQYF.